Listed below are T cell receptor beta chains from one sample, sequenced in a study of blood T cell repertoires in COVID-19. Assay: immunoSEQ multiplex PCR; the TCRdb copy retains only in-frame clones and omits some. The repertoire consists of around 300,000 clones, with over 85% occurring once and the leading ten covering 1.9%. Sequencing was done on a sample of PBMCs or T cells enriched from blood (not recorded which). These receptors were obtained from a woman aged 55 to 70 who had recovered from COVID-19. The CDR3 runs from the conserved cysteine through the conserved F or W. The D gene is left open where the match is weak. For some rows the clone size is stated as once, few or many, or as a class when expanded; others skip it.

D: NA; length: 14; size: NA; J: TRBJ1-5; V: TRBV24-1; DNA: TGTGCCACCAGTGACGGTGCCTACAATCAGCCCCAGCATTTT; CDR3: CATSDGAYNQPQHF
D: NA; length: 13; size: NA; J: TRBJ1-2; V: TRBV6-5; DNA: TGTGCCAGCAGCGCGGGGGGGAACTATGGCTACACCTTC; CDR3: CASSAGGNYGYTF
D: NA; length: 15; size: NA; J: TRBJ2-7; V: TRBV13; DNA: TGTGCCAGCAGCTTAGGCGGGACTGATTCCTACGAGCAGTACTTC; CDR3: CASSLGGTDSYEQYF
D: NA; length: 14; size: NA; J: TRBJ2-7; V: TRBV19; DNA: TGTGCCAGTAGTATTAGAGCGTCTGCCTACGAGCAGTACTTC; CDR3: CASSIRASAYEQYF
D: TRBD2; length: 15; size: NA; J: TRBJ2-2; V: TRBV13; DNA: TGTGCCAGCAGCTTAACTAGCGGGATGACCGGGGAGCTGTTTTTT; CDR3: CASSLTSGMTGELFF
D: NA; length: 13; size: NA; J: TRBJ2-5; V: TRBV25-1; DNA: TGTGCCAGCAGTGAGGCGGGAATAGAGACCCAGTACTTC; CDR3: CASSEAGIETQYF
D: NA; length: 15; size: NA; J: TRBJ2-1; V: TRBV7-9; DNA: TGTGCCAGCAGCTCCAATAACAGGGATGGCAATGAGCAGTTCTTC; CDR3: CASSSNNRDGNEQFF
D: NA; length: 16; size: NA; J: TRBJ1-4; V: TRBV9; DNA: TGTGCCAGCAGCGCTCGATTACAGGGCCCTAATGAAAAACTGTTTTTT; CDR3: CASSARLQGPNEKLFF
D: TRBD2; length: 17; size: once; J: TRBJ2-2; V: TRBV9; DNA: TGTGCCAGCAGCGTAGCTGTAGCGGGGTCAGGAACCGGGGAGCTGTTTTTT; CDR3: CASSVAVAGSGTGELFF
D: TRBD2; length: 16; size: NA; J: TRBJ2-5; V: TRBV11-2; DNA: TGTGCCAGCAGCTTGACTAGCGGGGGGTCGGGAGAGACCCAGTACTTC; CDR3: CASSLTSGGSGETQYF
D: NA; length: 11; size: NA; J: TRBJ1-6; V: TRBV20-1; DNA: TGCAGTGCCCTTTCGGGTTCACCCCTCCACTTT; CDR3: CSALSGSPLHF
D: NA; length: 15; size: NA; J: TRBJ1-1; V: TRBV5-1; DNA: TGCGCCAGCAGCCCGCCTGGCGCCCCGGGCACTGAAGCTTTCTTT; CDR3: CASSPPGAPGTEAFF
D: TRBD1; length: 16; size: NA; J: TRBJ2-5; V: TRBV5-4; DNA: TGTGCCAGCAGCTTGGCCTCCAGGGGGCCGGGGGAGACCCAGTACTTC; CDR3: CASSLASRGPGETQYF
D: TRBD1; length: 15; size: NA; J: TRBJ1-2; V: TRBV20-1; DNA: TGCAGTGCTAATGACAGGGGTAGGCCTAACTATGGCTACACCTTC; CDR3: CSANDRGRPNYGYTF
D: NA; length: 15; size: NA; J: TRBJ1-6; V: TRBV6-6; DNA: TGTGCCAGCAGTCCCTCGCGATCCTATAATTCACCCCTCCACTTT; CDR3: CASSPSRSYNSPLHF
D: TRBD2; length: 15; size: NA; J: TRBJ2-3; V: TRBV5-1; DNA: TGCGCCAGCAGCTTGCCTCTAGCGGGAACAGATACGCAGTATTTT; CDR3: CASSLPLAGTDTQYF
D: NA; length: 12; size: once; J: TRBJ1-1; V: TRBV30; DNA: TGTGCCTGGAGCCCCATGAACACTGAAGCTTTCTTT; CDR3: CAWSPMNTEAFF
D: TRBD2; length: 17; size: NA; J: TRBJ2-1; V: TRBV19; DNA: TGTGCCAGTAATCGTAGGACTAGCGGGAGCCTCTACAATGAGCAGTTCTTC; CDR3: CASNRRTSGSLYNEQFF
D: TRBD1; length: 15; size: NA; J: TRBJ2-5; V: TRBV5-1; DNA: TGCGCCAGCAGCTTGGTCCAGGGGGCGAGGGAGACCCAGTACTTC; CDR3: CASSLVQGARETQYF
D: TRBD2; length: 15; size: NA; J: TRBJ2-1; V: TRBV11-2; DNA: TGTGCCAGCAGCTCTGGACTAGCGGAGTCCAATGAGCAGTTCTTC; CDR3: CASSSGLAESNEQFF
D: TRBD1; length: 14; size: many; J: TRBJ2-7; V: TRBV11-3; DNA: TGTGCCAGCAGCACATGGGACAGAAGCTACGAGCAGTACTTC; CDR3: CASSTWDRSYEQYF
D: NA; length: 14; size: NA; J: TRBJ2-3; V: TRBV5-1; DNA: TGCGCCAGCAGCTCTGTACCGGGGACAGATACGCAGTATTTT; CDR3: CASSSVPGTDTQYF
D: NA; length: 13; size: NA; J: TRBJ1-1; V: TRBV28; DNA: TGTGCCAGCAACAACCCGGGGGGCACTGAAGCTTTCTTT; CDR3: CASNNPGGTEAFF
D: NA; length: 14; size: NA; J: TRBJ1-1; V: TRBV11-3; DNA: TGTGCCAGCAGCTTACCGGGTCTATGGACTGAAGCTTTCTTT; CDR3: CASSLPGLWTEAFF
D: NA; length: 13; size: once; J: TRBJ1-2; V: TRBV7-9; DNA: TGTGCCAGCAGCTTTTCCGCAGGGCGAGGCTACACCTTC; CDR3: CASSFSAGRGYTF
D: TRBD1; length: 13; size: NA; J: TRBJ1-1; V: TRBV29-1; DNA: TGCAGCGTGGGACAGGGAGAGGGTACTGAAGCTTTCTTT; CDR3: CSVGQGEGTEAFF
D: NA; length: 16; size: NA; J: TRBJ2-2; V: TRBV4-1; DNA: TGCGCCAGCAGCCAAGCGATTAGCACGACCACCGGGGAGCTGTTTTTT; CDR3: CASSQAISTTTGELFF
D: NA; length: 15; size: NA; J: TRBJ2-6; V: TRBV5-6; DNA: TGTGCCAGCAGCTTGTTTAGCTCTGGGGCCAACGTCCTGACTTTC; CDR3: CASSLFSSGANVLTF
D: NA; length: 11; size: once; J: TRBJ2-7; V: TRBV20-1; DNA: TGCAGTGCTCAAAGCGGGTACGAGCAGTACTTC; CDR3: CSAQSGYEQYF
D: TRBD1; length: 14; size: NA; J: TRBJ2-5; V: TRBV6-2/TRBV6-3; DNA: TGTGCCAGCAGTTCCGGGACAGGGAGACAGACCCAGTACTTC; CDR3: CASSSGTGRQTQYF
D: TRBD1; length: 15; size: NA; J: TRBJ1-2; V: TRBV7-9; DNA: TGTGCCAGCAGCTTACCGGGACAGGGAATCTATGGCTACACCTTC; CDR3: CASSLPGQGIYGYTF
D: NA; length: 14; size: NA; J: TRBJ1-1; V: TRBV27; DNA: TGTGCCAGCAGTTTATCGAACACGAACACTGAAGCTTTCTTT; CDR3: CASSLSNTNTEAFF
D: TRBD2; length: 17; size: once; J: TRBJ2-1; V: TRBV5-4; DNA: TGTGCCAGCAGCTTGGGTGCTAGCGGGAGGGCCTACAATGAGCAGTTCTTC; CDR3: CASSLGASGRAYNEQFF
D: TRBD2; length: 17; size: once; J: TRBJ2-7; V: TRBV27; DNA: TGTGCCAGCACTTCCTTCTCTAGCGGGAGGTCCTCCTACGAGCAGTACTTC; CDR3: CASTSFSSGRSSYEQYF
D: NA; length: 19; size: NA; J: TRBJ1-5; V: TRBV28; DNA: TGTGCCAGCAGTTTAGAACAGGGTAGGGGGATGAGGAGCAATCAGCCCCAGCATTTT; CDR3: CASSLEQGRGMRSNQPQHF
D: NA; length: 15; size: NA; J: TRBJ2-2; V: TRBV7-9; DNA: TGTGCCAGCAGCTTTTGGACATCGAACACCGGGGAGCTGTTTTTT; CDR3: CASSFWTSNTGELFF
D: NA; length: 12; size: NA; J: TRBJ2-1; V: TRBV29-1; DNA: TGCAGCGTTGAATCGCGGTACAATGAGCAGTTCTTC; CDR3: CSVESRYNEQFF
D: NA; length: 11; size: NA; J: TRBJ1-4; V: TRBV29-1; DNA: TGCAGCGTGGGGGAGGGGGAAAAACTGTTTTTT; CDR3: CSVGEGEKLFF
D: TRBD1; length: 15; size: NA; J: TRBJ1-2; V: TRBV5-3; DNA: TGTGCCAGAAGCTTGGAGACAGGGTGGAACTATGGCTACACCTTC; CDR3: CARSLETGWNYGYTF
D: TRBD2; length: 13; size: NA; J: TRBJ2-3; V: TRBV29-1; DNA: TGCAGCGTTTTCGCGGGGGGGACTGATACGCAGTATTTT; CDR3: CSVFAGGTDTQYF
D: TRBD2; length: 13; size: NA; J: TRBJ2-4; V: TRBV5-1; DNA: TGCGCCAGCACCTGGGAGGGTGAAGGGGTTCAGTACTTC; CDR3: CASTWEGEGVQYF
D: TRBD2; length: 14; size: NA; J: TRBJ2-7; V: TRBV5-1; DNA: TGCGCCAGCAAGTTTAATAGCGGGGTTTACGAGCAGTACTTC; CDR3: CASKFNSGVYEQYF
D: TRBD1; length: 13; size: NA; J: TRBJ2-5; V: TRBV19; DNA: TGTGCCAGTAGTATTGACAGGGGGAAGACCCAGTACTTC; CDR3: CASSIDRGKTQYF
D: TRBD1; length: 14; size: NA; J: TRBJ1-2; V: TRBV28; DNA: TGTGCCAGCGGACAGGGGGTCCGTGCCTCTGGCTACACCTTC; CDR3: CASGQGVRASGYTF
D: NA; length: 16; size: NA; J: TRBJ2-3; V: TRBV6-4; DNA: TGTGCCAGCAGCTGGACAGTCCAAACTAGCACAGATACGCAGTATTTT; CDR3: CASSWTVQTSTDTQYF
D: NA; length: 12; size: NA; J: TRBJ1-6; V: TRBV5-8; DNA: TGTGCCAGCAGTATTACTGGTTCACCCCTCCACTTT; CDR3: CASSITGSPLHF
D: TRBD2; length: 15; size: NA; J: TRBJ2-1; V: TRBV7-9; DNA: TGTGCCAGCAGCTTAGTACTAGCGGGGCCAAATGAGCAGTTCTTC; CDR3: CASSLVLAGPNEQFF
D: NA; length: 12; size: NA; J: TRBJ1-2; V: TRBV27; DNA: TGTGCCAGCACCACAGCTAACTATGGCTACACCTTC; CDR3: CASTTANYGYTF
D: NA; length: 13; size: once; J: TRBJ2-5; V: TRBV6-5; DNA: TGTGCCAGCAGTATACAGGGTAGGGAGACCCAGTACTTC; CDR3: CASSIQGRETQYF
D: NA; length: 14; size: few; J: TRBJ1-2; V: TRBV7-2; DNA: TGTGCCAGCAGCTTTTATGTGGCACTAAATGGCTACACCTTC; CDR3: CASSFYVALNGYTF